The 18 T cell receptor beta chains below all came from one sample that was sequenced in a study of blood T cell repertoires in COVID-19. Some clones are missing from TCRdb's copy, which holds only in-frame ones; the method was immunoSEQ multiplex PCR. The table includes 350,000 or so clones, approximately 89% detected once. Sequencing used peripheral blood. These receptors were taken from a woman aged 60 to 75 with COVID-19, enrolled during active disease.

V and J are TRBV2 and TRBJ1-6; D unresolved. Trimming took off 5 bases at V and 10 bases at J, with 24 bases between the two ends. The CDR3 consists of 17 residues. Germline V lookup: CDR1 SNHLY, CDR2 FYNNEI. CDR3 in amino acids: CASSRLEAGGPQSPLHF. The CDR3 DNA follows: TGTGCCAGCAGTAGATTGGAGGCAGGTGGTCCGCAATCACCCCTCCACTTT.

CDR3 sequence reads: CASSDWQGSNYGYTF. The CDR3 DNA reads TGTGCCAGCAGTGATTGGCAGGGGTCAAACTATGGCTACACCTTC. The genes are TRBV2 and TRBJ1-2; the D gene is possibly TRBD1 (6 bases). Trimming pared 3 bases from V and 2 bases from J, leaving 13 bases between. The CDR3 contains 15 residues. Germline V gives CDR1 SNHLY, CDR2 FYNNEI.

This chain links TRBV3-1 (or the pseudogene TRBV3-2) with TRBJ1-1; D unclear. V shed 4 bases and J shed 4 bases, with 19 bases lying between them. Germline-derived CDR1 and CDR2 are LGHDT and YNNKEL (reference sequence). The CDR3 is 16 amino acids. The CDR3 spells CASSPHLYEASTEAFF. Written as DNA, the CDR3 is TGTGCCAGCAGCCCGCATCTCTACGAGGCGAGCACTGAAGCTTTCTTT.

The rearrangement links TRBV28 to TRBJ2-2; no clear D gene. Germline CDR1 MDHEN, CDR2 SYDVKM. CDR3 size: 14 residues. Trimming left V 6 bases short and J 0 bases short, with 8 bases between. CDR3 residues: CASRSQANTGELFF. CDR3 nucleotide sequence: TGTGCCAGCAGGAGTCAGGCGAACACCGGGGAGCTGTTTTTT.

V usage is TRBV2 and J usage is TRBJ2-1; 9 bases line up with TRBD2. The trim removed 8 bases at V and 4 bases at J, leaving 6 bases unmatched. This CDR3 contains 14 residues. Germline V gives CDR1 SNHLY, CDR2 FYNNEI. CDR3 sequence reads: CASRETSGYNEQFF. Here the CDR3 DNA reads TGTGCCAGCCGCGAGACTAGCGGTTACAATGAGCAGTTCTTC.

This clone appeared a single time. The V gene is TRBV30, the J gene TRBJ1-1; 7 bases are a match to TRBD1. The V segment lost 0 bases and the J segment 8 bases; nucleotides outside the gene matches: 6. The germline gives CDR1 GTSNPN, CDR2 SVGIG (reference sequence). The CDR3 consists of 13 residues. CDR3 sequence: CAWSVLVGQEAFF. The CDR3, as DNA: TGTGCCTGGAGTGTACTTGTGGGACAGGAAGCTTTCTTT.

This sequence joins TRBV6-5 and TRBJ1-6, with 9 nucleotides matching TRBD1. This CDR3 has 15 amino acids. V shed 5 bases, J shed 5 bases, and the junction held 4 bases outside the gene matches. The germline V gene has CDR1 MNHEY and CDR2 SVGAGI. CDR3 DNA sequence: TGTGCCAGCAGTCGCGACAGGGGGGATAATTCACCCCTCCACTTT. It specifies CASSRDRGDNSPLHF.

The J gene is TRBJ1-1, the V gene TRBV19; no clear D. CDR1 is LNHDA, CDR2 SQIVND, per germline (reference sequence). The V and J ends lost 0 bases and 6 bases respectively, with 8 bases between them. The CDR3 loop spans 13 amino acids. CDR3 sequence (DNA): TGTGCCAGTAGTATAGACCGGAGGTCTGAAGCTTTCTTT. It codes for CASSIDRRSEAFF.

This chain uses TRBV6-6 with TRBJ2-3, with 10 bases that match TRBD1. The CDR3 has 16 residues. Losses at the gene ends were 5 bases for V and 7 bases for J; bases not matched to a gene: 12. Germline CDR1 and CDR2: MNHNY and SVGAGI (reference sequence). The CDR3 nucleotides are TGTGCCAGCAGTGGACGACAGGGGGCGATTAGGAATACGCAGTATTTT. It translates to CASSGRQGAIRNTQYF.

V gene TRBV3-1 (or the pseudogene TRBV3-2) combines with J gene TRBJ2-5, with D possibly being TRBD2 (7 bases). Germline V gene lookup returns CDR1 LGHDT and CDR2 YNNKEL (reference sequence). V dropped 4 bases and J dropped 6 bases, with 18 bases sitting between them. This CDR3 has 15 amino acids. For the CDR3, the DNA is TGTGCCAGCAGCCCCTTCCGCGGGGGCGCACAGACCCAGTACTTC. Encoded protein: CASSPFRGGAQTQYF.

The chain recombines TRBV18 with TRBJ1-1, with no clear D. The CDR3 has 15 amino acids. Trimming took 3 bases from V and 0 from J, leaving 11 bases between them. Germline CDR1 reads KGHSH; CDR2 reads LQKENI. The CDR3 DNA follows: TGTGCCAGCTCACCGGGAGGACGGGTGAACACTGAAGCTTTCTTT. It encodes CASSPGGRVNTEAFF. The full variable domain, its missing parts supplied by reference TRBV18 and TRBJ1-1, is NAGVMQNPRHLVRRRGQEARLRCSPMKGHSHVYWYRQLPEEGLKFMVYLQKENIIDESGMPKERFSAEFPKEGPSILRIQQVVRGDSAAYFCASSPGGRVNTEAFFGQGTRLTVV.

This clone was seen a single time. The rearrangement joins TRBV5-1 to TRBJ1-2; 10 bases are shared with TRBD1. Germline loops: CDR1 SGHRS, CDR2 YFSETQ. This CDR3 has 14 residues. With 4 bases clipped from V and 3 bases from J, the junction kept 3 bases outside the gene matches. CDR3 sequence: CASSATGGYYGYTF. The CDR3 DNA is TGCGCCAGCAGCGCGACAGGGGGCTACTATGGCTACACCTTC.

The chain employs TRBV19 and TRBJ2-7, with D possibly matching TRBD1 (5 bases). The ends were cut back, 3 bases at V and 0 bases at J, with 12 bases in the middle. Germline CDR1 is LNHDA and CDR2 is SQIVND (reference sequence). The CDR3 runs to 15 residues. The CDR3 nucleotides read TGTGCCAGTAGTATTAATGTGGGGCCCTCCTACGAGCAGTACTTC. It specifies CASSINVGPSYEQYF.

The chain combines TRBV5-4 with TRBJ2-7; TRBD1 is a possible D gene (6 bases). The CDR3 extends over 13 amino acids. The germline V gene encodes CDR1 SGHNT and CDR2 YYREEE (reference sequence). The ends were cut back, 0 bases at V and 3 bases at J, with 7 bases in the middle. This chain's CDR3 is CASSLGQDYEQYF. In DNA form, the CDR3 reads TGTGCCAGCAGCTTGGGACAGGACTACGAGCAGTACTTC.

V gene TRBV19 combines with J gene TRBJ1-2, with TRBD1 identical over 9 bases. The length of the CDR3 is 16 residues. V gave up 3 bases and J gave up 7 bases; unmatched junction bases: 12. Germline V CDR1 and CDR2: LNHDA, SQIVND (reference sequence). The CDR3 coding sequence is TGTGCCAGTAGTATTTTGGGACAGGGTCTTAATCTTGGCTACACCTTC. This encodes CASSILGQGLNLGYTF.

The rearrangement uses TRBV5-5 and TRBJ1-3; a weak D match, TRBD1 (6 bases). Germline V gene sequence: CDR1 SGHKS, CDR2 YYEKEE (reference sequence). Trimming shortened V by 2 bases and J by 0 bases, and 12 bases separated the two germline ends. This CDR3 spans 16 amino acids. CDR3 region: CASSFQSGASGNTIYF. The DNA of the CDR3 is TGTGCCAGCAGCTTCCAATCAGGGGCCTCTGGAAACACCATATATTTT.

The chain couples TRBV6-5 to TRBJ1-1; the match to TRBD1 covers 9 bases. J lost 7 bases, V lost 4 bases, and 1 base had no gene match. This CDR3 has 12 residues. The V gene's germline CDR1 is MNHEY and CDR2 SVGAGI. The CDR3 is CASSLTGGEAFF. The CDR3 bases are TGTGCCAGCAGTTTGACAGGGGGTGAAGCTTTCTTT.

In this sample, this clone turned up once. This sequence joins TRBV28 and TRBJ1-2; D is undetermined. Between the trimmed V and J ends, which lost 3 bases and 7 bases, there was a span of 3 bases. Germline CDR1 MDHEN, CDR2 SYDVKM. The CDR3 runs to 10 residues. The CDR3 nucleotides read TGTGCCAGCAGTTTGGCTGGCTACACCTTC. Residues: CASSLAGYTF.